This TCR beta chain was found in a study of T cell repertoires in cytomegalovirus infection. Study-level information: An indication of both CMV infection and matching HLA type came from public TCR beta signatures.

About this clonotype: The antigen is unknown.

This CDR3 has 14 residues. Per germline, CDR1 MNHNS and CDR2 SASEGT. Trimming removed 8 bases at V and 0 bases at J, with 8 bases between. MiXCR, run by TCRdb on the reads, gives a single entry per CDR3 protein. The table records just over 450,000 distinct CDR3 sequences, 40% to 50% of them present only once. Findings of the study overall: Cumulative public TCR beta family frequency identified CMV carriers with the relevant HLA.

Source: cultured PBMCs, taken from culture after CMV antigen stimulation. The receptor's source is a human donor in good health (CMV status not recorded). Some clones in this sample may be carry-over from other donors' samples. The chain is built from TRBV6-1 and TRBJ1-6; D unclear. CDR3 nucleotide sequence: TGTGCCAGCGGCGTTAGCTCCTATAATTCACCCCTCCACTTT. This translates into CASGVSSYNSPLHF.